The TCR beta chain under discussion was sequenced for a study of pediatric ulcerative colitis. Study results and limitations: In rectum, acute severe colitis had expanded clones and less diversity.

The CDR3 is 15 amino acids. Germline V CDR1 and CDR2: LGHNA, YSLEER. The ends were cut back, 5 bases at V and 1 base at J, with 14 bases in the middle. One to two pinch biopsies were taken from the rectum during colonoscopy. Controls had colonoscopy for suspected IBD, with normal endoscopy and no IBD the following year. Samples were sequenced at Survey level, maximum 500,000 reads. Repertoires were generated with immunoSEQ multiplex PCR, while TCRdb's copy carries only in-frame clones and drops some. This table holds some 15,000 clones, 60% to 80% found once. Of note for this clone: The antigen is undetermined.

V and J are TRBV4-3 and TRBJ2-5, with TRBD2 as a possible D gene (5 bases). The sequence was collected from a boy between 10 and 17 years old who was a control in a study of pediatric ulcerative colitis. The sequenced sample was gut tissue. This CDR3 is CASSASIARQETQYF. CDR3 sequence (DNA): TGCGCCAGCAGCGCATCGATAGCGCGCCAAGAGACCCAGTACTTC.